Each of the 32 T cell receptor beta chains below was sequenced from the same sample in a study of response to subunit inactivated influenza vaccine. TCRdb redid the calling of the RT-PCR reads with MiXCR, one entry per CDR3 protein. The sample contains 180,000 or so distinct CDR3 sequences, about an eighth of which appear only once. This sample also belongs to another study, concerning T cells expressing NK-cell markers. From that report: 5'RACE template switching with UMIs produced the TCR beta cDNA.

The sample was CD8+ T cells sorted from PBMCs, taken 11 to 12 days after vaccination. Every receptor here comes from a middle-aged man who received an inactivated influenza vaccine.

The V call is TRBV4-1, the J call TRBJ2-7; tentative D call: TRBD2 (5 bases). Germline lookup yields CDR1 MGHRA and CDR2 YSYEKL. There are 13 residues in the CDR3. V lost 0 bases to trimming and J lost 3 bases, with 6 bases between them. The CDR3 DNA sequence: TGCGCCAGCAGCCAAGAAGAGGGCTACGAGCAGTACTTC. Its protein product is CASSQEEGYEQYF.

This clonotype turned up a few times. CDR3 amino acids: CASSQDRVGNEQFF. CDR3 sequence (DNA): TGCGCCAGCAGCCAAGATAGGGTAGGGAATGAGCAGTTCTTC. V and J are TRBV4-3 and TRBJ2-1, with unresolved D. The V gene lost 0 bases and the J gene lost 7 bases, with 10 bases spanning the gap. This CDR3 has 14 residues. CDR1 and CDR2 from the germline V gene are LGHNA and YSLEER.

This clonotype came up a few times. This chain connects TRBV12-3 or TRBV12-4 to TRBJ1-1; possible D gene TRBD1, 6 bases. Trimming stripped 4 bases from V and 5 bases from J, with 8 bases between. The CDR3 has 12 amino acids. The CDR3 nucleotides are TGTGCCAGCAGTTACAGGGTGACTGAAGCTTTCTTT. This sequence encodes CASSYRVTEAFF.

CDR3: CASSLSPWQPQHF. DNA for the CDR3: TGTGCCAGCAGTTTATCCCCGTGGCAGCCCCAGCATTTT. The rearrangement uses TRBV27 and TRBJ1-5; D remains unclear. Germline-derived CDR1 and CDR2 are MNHEY and SMNVEV (reference sequence). Trimming cost V 0 bases and J 7 bases, with 7 bases left between them. The CDR3 is 13 amino acids.

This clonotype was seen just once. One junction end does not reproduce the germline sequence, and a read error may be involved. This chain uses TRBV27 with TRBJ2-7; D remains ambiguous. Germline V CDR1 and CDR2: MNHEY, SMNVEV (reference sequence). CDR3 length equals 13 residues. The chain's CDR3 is CTSSFTEAYEQYF. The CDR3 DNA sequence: TGTACCAGCAGTTTCACGGAAGCCTACGAGCAGTACTTC.

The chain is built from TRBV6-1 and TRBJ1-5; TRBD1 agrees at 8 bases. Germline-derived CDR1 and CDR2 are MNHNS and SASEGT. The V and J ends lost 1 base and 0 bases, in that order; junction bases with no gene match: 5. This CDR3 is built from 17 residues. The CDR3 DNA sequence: TGTGCCAGCAGTGAAGTGACAGGGGTACCTAGCAATCAGCCCCAGCATTTT. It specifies CASSEVTGVPSNQPQHF.

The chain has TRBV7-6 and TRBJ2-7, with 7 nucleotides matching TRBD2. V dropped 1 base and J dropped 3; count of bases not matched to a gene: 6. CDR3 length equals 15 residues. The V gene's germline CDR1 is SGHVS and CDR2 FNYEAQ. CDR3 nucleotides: TGTGCCAGCAGCTTAGATGGGGAGGGCCTCTACGAGCAGTACTTC. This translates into CASSLDGEGLYEQYF.

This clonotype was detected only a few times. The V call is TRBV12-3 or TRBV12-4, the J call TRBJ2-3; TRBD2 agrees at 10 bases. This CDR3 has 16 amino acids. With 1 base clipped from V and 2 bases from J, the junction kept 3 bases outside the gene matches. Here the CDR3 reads CASSLETSGITDTQYF. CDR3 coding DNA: TGTGCCAGCAGTTTAGAAACTAGCGGGATCACAGATACGCAGTATTTT.

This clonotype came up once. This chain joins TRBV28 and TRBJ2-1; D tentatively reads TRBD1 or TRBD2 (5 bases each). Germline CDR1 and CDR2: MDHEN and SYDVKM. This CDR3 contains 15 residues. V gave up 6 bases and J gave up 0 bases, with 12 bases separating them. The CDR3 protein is CASSIPGSSYNEQFF. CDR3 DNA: TGTGCCAGCAGCATCCCAGGGAGCTCCTACAATGAGCAGTTCTTC. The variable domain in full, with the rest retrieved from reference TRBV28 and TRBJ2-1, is DVKVTQSSRYLVKRTGEKVFLECVQDMDHENMFWYRQDPGLGLRLIYFSYDVKMKEKGDIPEGYSVSREKKERFSLILESASTNQTSMYLCASSIPGSSYNEQFFGPGTRLTVL.

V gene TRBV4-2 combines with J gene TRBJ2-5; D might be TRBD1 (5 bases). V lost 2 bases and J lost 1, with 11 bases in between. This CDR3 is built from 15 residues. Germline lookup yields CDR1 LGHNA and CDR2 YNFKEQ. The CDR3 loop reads CASSQFWGFQETQYF. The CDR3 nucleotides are TGTGCCAGCAGCCAATTTTGGGGCTTCCAAGAGACCCAGTACTTC.

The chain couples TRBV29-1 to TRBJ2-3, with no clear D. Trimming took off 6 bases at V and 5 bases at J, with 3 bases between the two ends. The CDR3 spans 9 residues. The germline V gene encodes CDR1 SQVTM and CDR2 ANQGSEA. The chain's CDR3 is CSVGDTQYF. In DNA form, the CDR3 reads TGCAGCGTAGGAGATACGCAGTATTTT.

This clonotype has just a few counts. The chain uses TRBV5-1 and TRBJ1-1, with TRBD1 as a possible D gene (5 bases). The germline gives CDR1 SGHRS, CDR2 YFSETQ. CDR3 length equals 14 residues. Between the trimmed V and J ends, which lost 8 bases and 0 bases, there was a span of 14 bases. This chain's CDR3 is CASTLDSLNTEAFF. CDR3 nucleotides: TGCGCCAGTACCCTAGACAGCCTGAACACTGAAGCTTTCTTT.

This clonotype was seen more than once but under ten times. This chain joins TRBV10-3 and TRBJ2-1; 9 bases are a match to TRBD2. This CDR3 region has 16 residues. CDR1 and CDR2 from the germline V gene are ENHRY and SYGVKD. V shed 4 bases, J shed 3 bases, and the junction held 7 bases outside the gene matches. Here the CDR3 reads CAISAWREGLYNEQFF. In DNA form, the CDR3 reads TGTGCCATCAGTGCTTGGCGGGAGGGCCTCTACAATGAGCAGTTCTTC.

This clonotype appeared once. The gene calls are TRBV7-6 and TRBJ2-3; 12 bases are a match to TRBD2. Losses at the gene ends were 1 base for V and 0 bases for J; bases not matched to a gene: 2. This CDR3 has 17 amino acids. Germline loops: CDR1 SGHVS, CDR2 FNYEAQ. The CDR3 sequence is CASSLVTSGSSTDTQYF. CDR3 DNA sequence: TGTGCCAGCAGCTTAGTGACTAGCGGGAGTAGCACAGATACGCAGTATTTT. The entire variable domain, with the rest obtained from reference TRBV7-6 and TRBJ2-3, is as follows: GAGVSQSPRYKVTKRGQDVALRCDPISGHVSLYWYRQALGQGPEFLTYFNYEAQQDKSGLPNDRFSAERPEGSISTLTIQRTEQRDSAMYRCASSLVTSGSSTDTQYFGPGTRLTVL.

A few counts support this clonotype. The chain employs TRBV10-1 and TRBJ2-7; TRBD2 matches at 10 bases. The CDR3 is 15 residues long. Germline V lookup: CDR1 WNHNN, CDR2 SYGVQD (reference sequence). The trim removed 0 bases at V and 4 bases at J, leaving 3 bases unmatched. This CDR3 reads CASSESLAGVYEQYF. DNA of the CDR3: TGCGCCAGCAGTGAGTCGCTAGCGGGGGTATACGAGCAGTACTTC.

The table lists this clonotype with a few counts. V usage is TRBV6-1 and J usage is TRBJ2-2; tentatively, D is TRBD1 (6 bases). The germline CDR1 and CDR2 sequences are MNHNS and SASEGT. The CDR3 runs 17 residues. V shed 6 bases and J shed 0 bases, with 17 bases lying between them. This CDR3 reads CASSSPQGPANTGELFF. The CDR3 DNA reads TGTGCCAGCAGCTCCCCTCAGGGGCCTGCGAACACCGGGGAGCTGTTTTTT.

For the CDR3, the DNA is TGTGCCAGCAGTCGTTGGACAGAACTTAATAACTATGGCTACACCTTC. Amino acid sequence: CASSRWTELNNYGYTF. This chain joins TRBV12-3 or TRBV12-4 and TRBJ1-2; D might be TRBD1 (6 bases). The V gene lost 5 bases and the J gene lost 1 base, with 17 bases spanning the gap. The CDR3 contains 16 residues.

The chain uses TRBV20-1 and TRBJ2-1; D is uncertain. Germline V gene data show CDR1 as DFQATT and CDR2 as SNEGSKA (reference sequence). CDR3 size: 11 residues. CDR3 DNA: TGCAGCAGTAGCTACTACAATGAGCAGTTCTTC. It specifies CSSSYYNEQFF.

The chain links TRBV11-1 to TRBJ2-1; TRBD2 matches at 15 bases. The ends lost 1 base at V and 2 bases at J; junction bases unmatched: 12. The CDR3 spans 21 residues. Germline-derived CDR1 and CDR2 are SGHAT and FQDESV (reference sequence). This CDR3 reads CASSLVVWTSGGAEPYNEQFF. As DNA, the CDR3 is TGTGCCAGCAGCTTAGTCGTCTGGACTAGCGGGGGGGCCGAGCCCTACAATGAGCAGTTCTTC.

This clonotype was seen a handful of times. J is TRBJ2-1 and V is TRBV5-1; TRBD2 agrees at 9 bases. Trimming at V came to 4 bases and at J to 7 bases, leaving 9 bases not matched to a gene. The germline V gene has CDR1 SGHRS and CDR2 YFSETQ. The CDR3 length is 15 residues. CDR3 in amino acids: CASSPELAGPNEQFF. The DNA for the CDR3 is TGCGCCAGCAGCCCGGAACTAGCGGGCCCGAATGAGCAGTTCTTC.

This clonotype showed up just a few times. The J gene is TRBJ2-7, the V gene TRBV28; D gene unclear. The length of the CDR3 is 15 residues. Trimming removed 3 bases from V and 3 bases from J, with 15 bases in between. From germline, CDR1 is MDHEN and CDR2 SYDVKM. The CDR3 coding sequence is TGTGCCAGCAGTTTCGCTGGGCAGGCCCTCTACGAGCAGTACTTC. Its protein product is CASSFAGQALYEQYF.

CDR3 residues: CASSYRYTEAFF. The CDR3, as DNA: TGTGCCAGCAGTTACCGGTACACTGAAGCTTTCTTT. The gene calls are TRBV6-2 or TRBV6-3 and TRBJ1-1; D not certain. Germline V gives CDR1 MNHEY, CDR2 SVGEGT. The CDR3 totals 12 residues. Trimming shortened V by 2 bases and J by 3 bases, and 4 bases separated the two germline ends.

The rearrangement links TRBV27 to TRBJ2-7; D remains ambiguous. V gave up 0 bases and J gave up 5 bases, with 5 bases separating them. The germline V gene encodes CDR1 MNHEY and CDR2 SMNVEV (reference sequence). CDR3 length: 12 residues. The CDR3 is CASSLSGHEQYF. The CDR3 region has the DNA TGTGCCAGCAGTTTATCCGGGCACGAGCAGTACTTC.

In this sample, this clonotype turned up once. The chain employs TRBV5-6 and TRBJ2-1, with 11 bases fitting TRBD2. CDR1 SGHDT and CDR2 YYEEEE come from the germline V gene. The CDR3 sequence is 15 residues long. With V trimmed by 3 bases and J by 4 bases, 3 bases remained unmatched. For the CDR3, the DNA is TGTGCCAGCAGCTGGAGGACTAGCGGGTACAATGAGCAGTTCTTC. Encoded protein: CASSWRTSGYNEQFF. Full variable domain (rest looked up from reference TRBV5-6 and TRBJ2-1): DAGVTQSPTHLIKTRGQQVTLRCSPKSGHDTVSWYQQALGQGPQFIFQYYEEEERQRGNFPDRFSGHQFPNYSSELNVNALLLGDSALYLCASSWRTSGYNEQFFGPGTRLTVL.

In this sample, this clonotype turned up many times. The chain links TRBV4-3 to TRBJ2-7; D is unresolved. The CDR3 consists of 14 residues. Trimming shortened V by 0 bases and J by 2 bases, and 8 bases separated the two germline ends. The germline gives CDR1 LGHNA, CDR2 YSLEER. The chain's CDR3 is CASSQDMRAYEQYF. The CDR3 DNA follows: TGCGCCAGCAGCCAAGATATGAGAGCCTACGAGCAGTACTTC.

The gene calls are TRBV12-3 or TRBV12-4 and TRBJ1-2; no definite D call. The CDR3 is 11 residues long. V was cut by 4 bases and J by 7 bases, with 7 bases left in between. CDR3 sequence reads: CASSSESGYTF. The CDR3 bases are TGTGCCAGCAGTTCGGAAAGTGGCTACACCTTC.

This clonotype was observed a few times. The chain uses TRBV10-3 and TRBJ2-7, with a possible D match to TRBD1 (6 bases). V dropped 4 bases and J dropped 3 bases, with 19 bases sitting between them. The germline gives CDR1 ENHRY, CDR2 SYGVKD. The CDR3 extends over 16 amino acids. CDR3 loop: CAISAAGVEWVYEQYF. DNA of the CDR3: TGTGCCATCAGTGCGGCAGGGGTGGAGTGGGTCTACGAGCAGTACTTC.

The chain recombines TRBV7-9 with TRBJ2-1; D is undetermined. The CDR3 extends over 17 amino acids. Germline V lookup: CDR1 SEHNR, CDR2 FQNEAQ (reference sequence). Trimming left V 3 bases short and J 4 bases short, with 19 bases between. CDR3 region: CASSFALPPSIYNEQFF. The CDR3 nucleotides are TGTGCCAGCAGCTTTGCCCTTCCACCGTCGATATACAATGAGCAGTTCTTC.

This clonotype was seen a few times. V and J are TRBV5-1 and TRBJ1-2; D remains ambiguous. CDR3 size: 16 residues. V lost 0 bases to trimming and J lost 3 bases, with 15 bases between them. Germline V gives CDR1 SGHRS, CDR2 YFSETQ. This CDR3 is CASSLVGGPLDYGYTF. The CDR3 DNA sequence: TGCGCCAGCAGCTTGGTAGGAGGTCCGCTGGACTATGGCTACACCTTC.

CDR3 loop: CASSFGLSTYNEQFF. CDR3 bases: TGTGCCAGCAGCTTCGGGCTAAGCACCTACAATGAGCAGTTCTTC. The V gene is TRBV13, the J gene TRBJ2-1; D not resolved. Deletions cut 3 bases from V and 2 bases from J, with 11 bases between. The CDR3 length is 15 residues. Per germline, CDR1 PRHDT and CDR2 FYEKMQ (reference sequence).

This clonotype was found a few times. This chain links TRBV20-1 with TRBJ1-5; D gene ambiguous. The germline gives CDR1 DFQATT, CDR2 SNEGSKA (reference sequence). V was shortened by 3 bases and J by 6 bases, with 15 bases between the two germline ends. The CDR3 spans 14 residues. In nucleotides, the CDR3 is TGCAGTGCTAGGGTGTCGGGAGTAGGTCAGCCCCAGCATTTT. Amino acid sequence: CSARVSGVGQPQHF.

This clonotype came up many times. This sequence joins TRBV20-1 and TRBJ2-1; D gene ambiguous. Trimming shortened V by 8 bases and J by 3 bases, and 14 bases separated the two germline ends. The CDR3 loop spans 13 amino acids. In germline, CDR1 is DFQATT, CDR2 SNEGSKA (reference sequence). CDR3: CSPLLGNYNEQFF. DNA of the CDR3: TGCAGTCCACTCCTTGGGAACTACAATGAGCAGTTCTTC.